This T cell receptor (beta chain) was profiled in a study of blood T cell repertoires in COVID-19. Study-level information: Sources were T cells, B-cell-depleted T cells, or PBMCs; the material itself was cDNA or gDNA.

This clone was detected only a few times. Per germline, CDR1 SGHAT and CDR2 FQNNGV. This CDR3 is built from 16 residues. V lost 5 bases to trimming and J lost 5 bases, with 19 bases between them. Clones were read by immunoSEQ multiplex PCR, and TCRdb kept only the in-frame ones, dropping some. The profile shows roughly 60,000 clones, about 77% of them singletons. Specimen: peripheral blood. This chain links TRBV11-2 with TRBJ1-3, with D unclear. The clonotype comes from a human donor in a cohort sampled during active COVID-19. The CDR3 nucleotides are TGTGCCAGCAGCACCACCCTGGGAGGGTCTAGAAACACCATATATTTT. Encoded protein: CASSTTLGGSRNTIYF.